The clone carrying this T cell receptor beta chain is medium-sized within its sample. The data derive from a study of cytotoxic CD8 clonotypes in ibrutinib-treated CLL. Produced via immunoSEQ multiplex PCR; TCRdb's table is partial and in-frame only. This repertoire shows 49,000 or so clones, approximately 50% found once; its top ten account for less than 35%. Germline V gene lookup returns CDR1 SGDLS and CDR2 YYNGEE. Trimming shortened V by 3 bases and J by 12 bases, and 13 bases separated the two germline ends. The CDR3 has 12 residues. Sequencing used PBMCs, obtained after 12 months of ibrutinib treatment. J is TRBJ2-1 and V is TRBV9, with D perhaps TRBD2 (6 bases). The source is a human donor with chronic lymphocytic leukemia. The DNA for the CDR3 is TGTGCCAGCAGCGCGGCGGGACTGGCGCAGTTCTTC. Protein sequence: CASSAAGLAQFF.